These 8 T cell receptor beta chains share one sample of origin, sequenced in a study of Ad26.COV2.S vaccination and SARS-CoV-2 variants. Profiling relied on immunoSEQ multiplex PCR, and the TCRdb table lists in-frame clones only, not all of them. In the table there are around 310,000 clones, around 90% of which are singletons. This sample's treatment: 15 to 20 received Ad26.COV2.S at low or high dose, single or two shots; about 5 received placebo; per-sample allocation not given. Material that was analyzed had been drawn on day 63 after the first vaccine or placebo injection. The starting material was peripheral blood, obtained in a trial of Ad26.COV2.S vaccine versus placebo. The receptors stem from a person aged 18 to 59 who received the Ad26.COV2.S COVID-19 vaccine or a placebo.

The rearrangement joins TRBV6-5 to TRBJ2-7; maybe TRBD1 (5 bases). CDR3 length equals 14 residues. The V end lost 2 bases, the J end lost 3 bases, and 11 bases lay between the germline ends. Germline loops: CDR1 MNHEY, CDR2 SVGAGI. CDR3 bases: TGTGCCAGCAGTTACGGTGCAGGGAACTACGAGCAGTACGTC. It translates to CASSYGAGNYEQYV.

For the CDR3, the DNA is TGTGCCAGCAGCACCTACACCGGGGAGCTGTTTTTT. Amino acids: CASSTYTGELFF. The rearrangement uses TRBV7-9 and TRBJ2-2; D ambiguous. Germline CDR1 is SEHNR and CDR2 is FQNEAQ (reference sequence). V was clipped by 5 bases and J by 3 bases, with 4 bases between them. This CDR3 is built from 12 residues.

The CDR3 coding sequence is TGTGCAAGTCGCTTAGTAGTGGGCCGGGCGGGAGAGTACTACGAGCAGTACGTC. The encoded protein is CASRLVVGRAGEYYEQYV. The chain joins TRBV12-2 to TRBJ2-7; the table's D gene call, TRBD2, was not cross checked with the DNA. TRBV12-2 has pseudogene status. The CDR3 runs to 18 residues.

The rearrangement links TRBV4-3 to TRBJ2-2; TRBD2 matches at 8 bases. Per the germline V gene, CDR1 is LGHNA and CDR2 is YSLEER. The CDR3 covers 15 residues. V dropped 0 bases and J dropped 5; count of bases not matched to a gene: 2. Here the CDR3 reads CASSQDASGTGELFF. The CDR3 DNA reads as TGCGCCAGCAGCCAAGATGCTAGCGGGACCGGGGAGCTGTTTTTT.

This rearrangement joins TRBV28 to TRBJ1-1; D unresolved. V lost 4 bases and J 0 bases, leaving 6 bases between the germline ends. The CDR3 extends over 13 amino acids. Germline CDR1 MDHEN, CDR2 SYDVKM. The CDR3 region is CASSYTVNTEAFF. DNA of the CDR3: TGTGCCAGCAGTTATACAGTGAACACTGAAGCTTTCTTT.

The chain combines TRBV7-2 with TRBJ2-3, with 12 bases that match TRBD2. The V segment lost 4 bases and the J segment 5 bases; nucleotides outside the gene matches: 10. Germline-derived CDR1 and CDR2 are SGHTA and FQGNSA. The CDR3 runs 17 residues. CDR3 DNA sequence: TGTGCCAGCAGCTCCGGACTAGCGGGGTTTGGGGGAGATACGCAGTATTTT. Protein product: CASSSGLAGFGGDTQYF. The whole variable domain, filled in from reference TRBV7-2 and TRBJ2-3, reads GAGVSQSPSNKVTEKGKDVELRCDPISGHTALYWYRQSLGQGLEFLIYFQGNSAPDKSGLPSDRFSAERTGGSVSTLTIQRTQQEDSAVYLCASSSGLAGFGGDTQYFGPGTRLTVL.

V and J are TRBV5-1 and TRBJ2-1; TRBD1 or TRBD2 may be the D gene (5 bases each). The V and J ends lost 1 base and 5 bases respectively, with 10 bases between them. In germline, CDR1 is SGHRS, CDR2 YFSETQ. The CDR3 runs to 14 residues. The CDR3 coding sequence is TGCGCCAGCAGCTTGCCTTCGGGACACAATGAGCAGTTCTTC. It codes for CASSLPSGHNEQFF.

The chain uses TRBV2 and TRBJ2-5, with TRBD2 matching over 8 bases. The length of the CDR3 is 14 residues. J gave up 5 bases and V 10 bases, and 12 bases lay outside the gene matches. In germline, CDR1 is SNHLY, CDR2 FYNNEI. CDR3 nucleotide sequence: TGTGCCACCGGGGGGGCGTTGGCATGGGAGACCCAGTACTTC. It specifies CATGGALAWETQYF.